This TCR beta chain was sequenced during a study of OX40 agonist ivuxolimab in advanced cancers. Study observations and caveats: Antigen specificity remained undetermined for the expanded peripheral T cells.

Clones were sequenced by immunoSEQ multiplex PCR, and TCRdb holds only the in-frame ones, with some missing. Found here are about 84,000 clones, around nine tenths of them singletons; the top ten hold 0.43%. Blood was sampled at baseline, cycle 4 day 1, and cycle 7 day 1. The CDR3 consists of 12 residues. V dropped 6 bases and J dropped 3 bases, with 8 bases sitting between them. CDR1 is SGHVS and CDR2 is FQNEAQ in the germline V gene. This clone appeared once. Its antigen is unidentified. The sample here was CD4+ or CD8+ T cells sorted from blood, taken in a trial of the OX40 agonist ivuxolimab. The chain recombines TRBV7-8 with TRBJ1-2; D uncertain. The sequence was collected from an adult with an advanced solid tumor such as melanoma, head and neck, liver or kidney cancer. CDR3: CASSQRDYGYTF. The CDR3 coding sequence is TGTGCCAGCAGTCAAAGGGACTATGGCTACACCTTC.